The rows below give T cell receptor beta chains drawn from one sample of a study of molecular identifiers for immune sequencing clone quantification. TCRdb independently ran MiXCR on the PCR reads; one entry per CDR3 protein. The repertoire holds approximately 41,000 distinct CDR3 sequences, with 15% to 20% as singletons. The sample comprised naive CD8+ T cells from blood, with Jurkat cell RNA spiked in. The receptors were sampled from a human donor in good health. Some libraries in this study had Jurkat cell RNA spiked in. Both conserved end residues are trimmed from each CDR3. Each record gives: V gene, D gene, CDR3 protein. A D gene is named only where the DNA matches it firmly.

TRBV19,-,ASRADTDTQY
TRBV5-1,-,ASRQGGEQY
TRBV19,-,ASRKTQSRGTHTGELF
TRBV7-9,-,ASSARLSRQDSNEKLF
TRBV19,-,ASRDGLNTEAF
TRBV7-9,-,ASSLSFGTQETQY
TRBV4-1,TRBD1,ASSQQWTGHYGYT
TRBV4-1,TRBD2,ASSQMSGTSGYNEQF
TRBV6-5,-,ASSQHGHLAPDTQY
TRBV28,-,ASRITSGPDTQY
TRBV19,-,ASSPSMRADTQY
TRBV7-2,TRBD1,ASRPQGYGTDTQY
TRBV28,TRBD1,ASSLDRVNTEAF
TRBV30,-,AWSYGPSQPQH
TRBV12-3/TRBV12-4,-,ASSSSTGVRD
TRBV5-8,TRBD2,ARSTTSGTYEQY
TRBV28,TRBD1,ASSTSSGTGGMYYEQY
TRBV4-1,TRBD1,ASGDRSQETQY
TRBV19,-,ASSPWDGNTEAF
TRBV28,-,ASSPELPGTEAF